These 11 T cell receptor beta chains came from one sample sequenced in a study of blood T cell repertoires in COVID-19. Sequencing was performed with immunoSEQ multiplex PCR; in TCRdb, only in-frame clones are kept and a portion is missing. Here the sample spans around 250,000 clones, about 90% being singletons. The sequencing sample was made of PBMCs or T cells enriched from blood (not recorded which). The receptor set was obtained from a woman aged 25-40 years with acute COVID-19.

The chain combines TRBV27 with TRBJ2-7; 7 bases line up with TRBD1. V was pared by 4 bases and J by 0 bases, with 6 bases of the junction left unmatched. The CDR3 has 15 residues. Looked up from germline, CDR1 is MNHEY and CDR2 is SMNVEV (reference sequence). The CDR3 DNA reads TGTGCCAGCAGTTCGGGACAGCTTACCTCCTACGAGCAGTACTTC. Translation gives CASSSGQLTSYEQYF.

This chain links TRBV28 with TRBJ2-1, with TRBD2 identical over 10 bases. The germline gives CDR1 MDHEN, CDR2 SYDVKM. The J segment lost 4 bases and the V segment lost 7 bases, leaving 7 bases of the junction unmatched. CDR3 length: 15 residues. This CDR3 is CASTVLAGDYNEQFF. The DNA for the CDR3 is TGTGCCAGCACCGTGCTAGCGGGAGATTACAATGAGCAGTTCTTC. The entire variable domain, with the rest obtained from reference TRBV28 and TRBJ2-1, is as follows: DVKVTQSSRYLVKRTGEKVFLECVQDMDHENMFWYRQDPGLGLRLIYFSYDVKMKEKGDIPEGYSVSREKKERFSLILESASTNQTSMYLCASTVLAGDYNEQFFGPGTRLTVL.

The J gene is TRBJ2-7, the V gene TRBV6-1; a possible D gene is TRBD2 (6 bases). CDR3 length equals 13 residues. The germline V gene has CDR1 MNHNS and CDR2 SASEGT. V was trimmed by 2 bases and J by 7 bases, leaving 12 bases between them. CDR3 coding DNA: TGTGCCAGCAGTGAAATACCGGGGGTGGAGCAGTACTTC. Translated, it gives CASSEIPGVEQYF.

The chain recombines TRBV28 with TRBJ1-5; TRBD1 might be the D (5 bases). Trimming shortened V by 6 bases and J by 2 bases, and 11 bases separated the two germline ends. This CDR3 has 14 amino acids. Germline assignment: CDR1 MDHEN and CDR2 SYDVKM. The CDR3 DNA reads TGTGCCAGCAGCTTAGACAGTGGCAATCAGCCCCAGCATTTT. The encoded protein is CASSLDSGNQPQHF. The full variable domain, its missing parts supplied by reference TRBV28 and TRBJ1-5, is DVKVTQSSRYLVKRTGEKVFLECVQDMDHENMFWYRQDPGLGLRLIYFSYDVKMKEKGDIPEGYSVSREKKERFSLILESASTNQTSMYLCASSLDSGNQPQHFGDGTRLSIL.

This rearrangement joins TRBV2 to TRBJ1-6; 9 bases are shared with TRBD1. Germline assignment: CDR1 SNHLY and CDR2 FYNNEI. V gave up 4 bases and J gave up 9 bases; unmatched junction bases: 4. The CDR3 runs 14 residues. The CDR3 here is CASSGGTGSSPLHF. The DNA of the CDR3 is TGTGCCAGCAGTGGAGGGACAGGGAGTTCACCCCTCCACTTT. Combining the CDR3 with reference TRBV2 and TRBJ1-6 gives the whole variable domain EPEVTQTPSHQVTQMGQEVILRCVPISNHLYFYWYRQILGQKVEFLVSFYNNEISEKSEIFDDQFSVERPDGSNFTLKIRSTKLEDSAMYFCASSGGTGSSPLHFGNGTRLTVT.

The chain recombines TRBV10-3 with TRBJ2-7; D remains unclear. The V gene's germline CDR1 is ENHRY and CDR2 SYGVKD. CDR3 size: 15 residues. Trimming left V 10 bases short and J 6 bases short, with 25 bases between. CDR3 region: CATEQTLAGPSEQYF. The CDR3 DNA is TGTGCCACCGAGCAAACTTTGGCAGGTCCAAGCGAGCAGTACTTC.

The rearrangement joins TRBV7-2 to TRBJ2-7, with TRBD2 matching 10 bases. The CDR3 spans 16 residues. The V gene's germline CDR1 is SGHTA and CDR2 FQGNSA. Unmatched junction bases numbered 11, after V lost 5 bases and J lost 4 bases. The CDR3 here is CASSPTPGLASYEQYF. The DNA of the CDR3 is TGTGCCAGCAGCCCGACCCCGGGACTAGCGAGTTACGAGCAGTACTTC.

The chain couples TRBV5-1 to TRBJ2-7; maybe TRBD1 (5 bases). This CDR3 is 15 amino acids long. V was pared by 4 bases and J by 0 bases, with 14 bases between. Germline CDR1 SGHRS, CDR2 YFSETQ. The CDR3 sequence: CASSRTTVTSYEQYF. For the CDR3, the DNA is TGCGCCAGCAGCAGAACGACAGTAACCTCCTACGAGCAGTACTTC.

V and J are TRBV28 and TRBJ2-5; TRBD2 might be the D (7 bases). V was cut by 6 bases and J by 3 bases, with 17 bases left in between. The CDR3 spans 15 residues. Germline CDR1 reads MDHEN; CDR2 reads SYDVKM. The CDR3 spells CASRSWAGAEETQYF. Written as DNA, the CDR3 is TGTGCCAGCAGGTCATGGGCGGGGGCGGAAGAGACCCAGTACTTC.

The chain is built from TRBV4-2 and TRBJ1-1, with D hard to call. V lost 1 base, J lost 10 bases, and 13 bases lay in between. CDR1 and CDR2 (germline): LGHNA, YNFKEQ. The CDR3 runs to 13 residues. CDR3 residues: CASSQGEVWGAFF. In nucleotides, the CDR3 is TGTGCCAGCAGCCAAGGGGAGGTTTGGGGAGCTTTCTTT.

The CDR3 is CASSLETSGSTPDTQYF. The CDR3 DNA reads as TGTGCCAGCAGCTTAGAGACTAGCGGGAGTACTCCAGATACGCAGTATTTT. V gene TRBV7-8 combines with J gene TRBJ2-3; 12 positions agree with TRBD2. With 1 base clipped from V and 4 bases from J, the junction kept 6 bases outside the gene matches. CDR3 length: 17 amino acids. Germline V gives CDR1 SGHVS, CDR2 FQNEAQ.